This is a list of T cell receptor beta chains from one sample in a study of Graves' ophthalmopathy and Graves' hyperthyroidism. TCRdb called the multiplex PCR reads again in MiXCR, with one record for every CDR3 protein. The data show 900,000 to 1,200,000 distinct CDR3 sequences, with less than 45% seen just once and 11% held by the top ten. The sample consisted of peripheral blood or thyroid tissue (not recorded which). These receptors were obtained from an adult man with Graves' hyperthyroidism. Both conserved end residues are part of each CDR3. D genes are given only for firm matches. Only part of the rows carry a size: once, few, many, or a class if the clone is expanded.

clone_size	j_call	v_call	d_call	cdr3_length	cdr3_nt	cdr3_aa
many	TRBJ2-6	TRBV7-9	.	14	TGTGCCAGCAGCTCGGACTCTGGGGCCAACGTCCTGACTTTC	CASSSDSGANVLTF
few	TRBJ2-5	TRBV10-3	.	10	TGTGCCATCAGTGACAGGGCCCAGTACTTC	CAISDRAQYF
many	TRBJ1-1	TRBV7-9	TRBD1	14	TGTGCCAGCAGCTTAGTAGGGACAGTCGGTGAAGCTTTCTTT	CASSLVGTVGEAFF
many	TRBJ2-5	TRBV10-2	TRBD1	13	TGCGCCAGCAGTACGACAGGGTCCGAGACCCAGTACTTC	CASSTTGSETQYF
many	TRBJ1-1	TRBV30	TRBD1	12	TGTGCCAGGGGACAGATGAACACTGAAGCTTTCTTT	CARGQMNTEAFF
many	TRBJ1-2	TRBV29-1	TRBD1	13	TGCAGCACAGCCCCAGGGGGGCACTATGGCTACACCTTC	CSTAPGGHYGYTF
many	TRBJ2-7	TRBV7-9	.	14	TGTGCCAGCAGCTTAGACTTGAAAGACTACGAGCAGTACTTC	CASSLDLKDYEQYF
.	TRBJ1-1	TRBV10-3	.	13	TGCGCCGTCACCGGGCTGATGAACACTGAAGCTTTCTTT	CAVTGLMNTEAFF
few	TRBJ2-5	TRBV12-3/TRBV12-4	.	15	TGTGCCAGCAGTTTAGAGGCGACAGGCCAAGAGACCCAGTACTTC	CASSLEATGQETQYF
.	TRBJ2-7	TRBV12-3/TRBV12-4	TRBD1	14	TGTGCCAGCAGTCGACAGGGGGCGAATAACGAGCAGTACTTC	CASSRQGANNEQYF
few	TRBJ2-2	TRBV2	.	16	TGTGCCAGCAGTGATCAAGGACACCTGAACACCGGGGAGCTGTTTTTT	CASSDQGHLNTGELFF
once	TRBJ1-3	TRBV28	.	15	TGTGTCAGCAGTTACCGACGGAACTCTGGAAACACCATATATTTT	CVSSYRRNSGNTIYF
.	TRBJ1-1	TRBV12-3/TRBV12-4	.	13	TGTGCCAGCACCCTGGGGGGGGACACTGAAGCTTTCTTT	CASTLGGDTEAFF
few	TRBJ1-5	TRBV19	.	14	TGTGCCAGTACGGGCAAGGGATTTTATCAGCCCCAGCATTTT	CASTGKGFYQPQHF
many	TRBJ2-7	TRBV19	.	14	TGTGCCAGTAGTAGGGGACAAGGACCAAGGGAGCAGTACTTC	CASSRGQGPREQYF
few	TRBJ1-1	TRBV10-3	TRBD1	15	TGTGCCAGCAGTTACGGGGGACAGTCGAACACTGAAGCTTTCTTT	CASSYGGQSNTEAFF
many	TRBJ2-7	TRBV29-1	.	14	TGCAGCGTTGGATCTCAGAGAAGCTCCTACGAGCAGTACTTC	CSVGSQRSSYEQYF
few	TRBJ2-7	TRBV5-6	TRBD1	18	TGTGCCAGCAGCTTGGCCGGGACAGCGAATAGGTTTTCCTACGAGCAGTACTTC	CASSLAGTANRFSYEQYF
.	TRBJ2-5	TRBV9	TRBD2	17	TGTGCCGGCAGCGTAGCTGGAGCGGGAGGGCCGCAGGAGACCCAGTACTTC	CAGSVAGAGGPQETQYF
.	TRBJ2-7	TRBV2	TRBD2	18	TGTGCCAGCAGTGACCCAGCGGGAGAGTTGACCCCACCCTACGAGCAGTACTTC	CASSDPAGELTPPYEQYF
many	TRBJ2-5	TRBV5-5	TRBD1	13	TGTGCCAGCATGACAGGGTCGACAGAGACCCAGTACTTC	CASMTGSTETQYF
.	TRBJ2-5	TRBV6-5	TRBD1	16	TGTGCCAGCAGTACAAGACAGGGTTCAACCCAAGAGACCCAGTACTTC	CASSTRQGSTQETQYF
.	TRBJ1-1	TRBV9	.	15	TGTGCCAGCAGCGTCACATGGGCAGGGGATACTGAAGCTTTCTTT	CASSVTWAGDTEAFF
once	TRBJ1-5	TRBV10-2	.	17	TGCGCCAGCAGTGGTCCCGGGACGGAAGATAGCAATCAGCCCCAGCATTTT	CASSGPGTEDSNQPQHF
.	TRBJ1-6	TRBV15	.	15	TGTGCCACCAGCAGATTCACAGGGTTCTCTTCACCCCTCCACTTT	CATSRFTGFSSPLHF
many	TRBJ2-5	TRBV7-3	.	15	TGTGCCAGCAGTTCATCTGGACGGCTCCAAGAGACCCAGTACTTC	CASSSSGRLQETQYF
many	TRBJ2-5	TRBV6-5	.	15	TGTGCCAGCAGCAGACAGGTCCAAGGTAGAGAGACCCAGTACTTC	CASSRQVQGRETQYF
.	TRBJ2-2	TRBV24-1	.	16	TGTGCCAGCACTCCTCGGGGTCCCGAATCCACCGGGGAGCTGTTTTTT	CASTPRGPESTGELFF
.	TRBJ2-3	TRBV29-1	.	13	TGCAGCAGCTTAGGCGGAGTCACAGATACGCAGTATTTT	CSSLGGVTDTQYF
many	TRBJ1-1	TRBV15	TRBD1	15	TGTGCCACCGGACAGGGGAGAGGTGGGTACACTGAAGCTTTCTTT	CATGQGRGGYTEAFF
few	TRBJ2-7	TRBV12-3/TRBV12-4	.	14	TGTGCCAGCAGCATGGGACCAGCCGCCTACGAGCAGTACTTC	CASSMGPAAYEQYF
many	TRBJ2-6	TRBV7-9	.	16	TGTGCCAGCAACCAGGGCTCTCTAGCCGGGGCCAACGTCCTGACTTTC	CASNQGSLAGANVLTF
many	TRBJ2-2	TRBV4-1	TRBD2	16	TGCGCCAGCAGCCAACGAGCGGGAGCGAACACCGGGGAGCTGTTTTTT	CASSQRAGANTGELFF
few	TRBJ1-4	TRBV4-3	TRBD1	19	TGCGCCAGCAGCCTCCACGGACACAGGGGGCAGGGGTTAGTTGAAAAACTGTTTTTT	CASSLHGHRGQGLVEKLFF
many	TRBJ1-5	TRBV7-2	.	12	TGTGCCAGCAGCTCGTTGGGGGGGCCCCAGCATTTT	CASSSLGGPQHF
.	TRBJ2-3	TRBV15	TRBD2	16	TGTGCCACCAGCAGGAAACTAGCGGGAAGCACAGATACGCAGTATTTT	CATSRKLAGSTDTQYF
many	TRBJ1-1	TRBV7-9	TRBD1	11	TGTGCCAGCAGCTCGGACAGGATTGCTTTCTTT	CASSSDRIAFF
.	TRBJ2-7	TRBV6-6	TRBD1	18	TGTGCCAGCAGTTACTCGAATAGAAACCGGGACAGAACCTACGAGCAGTACTTC	CASSYSNRNRDRTYEQYF
many	TRBJ2-2	TRBV7-6	.	15	TGTGCCAGCAGCTTAAGCCCGGATAACACCGGGGAGCTGTTTTTT	CASSLSPDNTGELFF
.	TRBJ1-6	TRBV7-2	.	15	TGTGCCAGCAGCGTCTCGGCAGCGAGTAATTCACCCCTCCACTTT	CASSVSAASNSPLHF
.	TRBJ2-6	TRBV5-6	.	17	TGTGCCAGCAGCTTAGAGGGAATTAGTCCTGGGGCCAACGTCCTGACTTTC	CASSLEGISPGANVLTF
.	TRBJ2-5	TRBV10-3	.	14	TGTGCCATCAGTGAGATTTGGGGTCAAGAGACCCAGTACTTC	CAISEIWGQETQYF
many	TRBJ1-5	TRBV2	TRBD1	16	TGTGCCAGCAGCGAAGGGGGCCGGCTTAGCAATCAGCCCCAGCATTTT	CASSEGGRLSNQPQHF
many	TRBJ1-4	TRBV9	.	15	TGTGCCAGCAGCTCCGGGGGTTCTACTAATGAAAAACTGTTTTTT	CASSSGGSTNEKLFF
.	TRBJ1-1	TRBV20-1	.	16	TGCAGTGCTAGAGATCTTTTAGGGGCCGAGAACACTGAAGCTTTCTTT	CSARDLLGAENTEAFF
.	TRBJ2-5	TRBV12-3/TRBV12-4	.	16	TGTGCCAGCAGAACAGGGACTACCAGGGGGGAGGGAACCCAGTACTTC	CASRTGTTRGEGTQYF